Listed here are 25 T cell receptor beta chains from one sample, sequenced in a study of shared clonotypes between healthy human individuals. Assay used: immunoSEQ multiplex PCR; TCRdb lists only in-frame clones, some missing. The table has 2,500,000 or so clones, roughly nine tenths seen once; the top ten hold over 0.12%. Sequenced sample: naive CD4+ T cells sorted from blood. Subset described: CD45RA+ positively selected. The receptors come from a man aged 18 to 30 in good health.

The V and J genes are TRBV10-3 and TRBJ1-4, with D tentatively TRBD1 (5 bases). This CDR3 region has 13 residues. Germline assignment: CDR1 ENHRY and CDR2 SYGVKD. V lost 3 bases to trimming and J lost 7 bases, with 9 bases between them. In DNA form, the CDR3 reads TGTGCCATCAGTGACAGGGTTACTGAAAAACTGTTTTTT. It translates to CAISDRVTEKLFF.

The V and J genes are TRBV10-3 and TRBJ1-4; D is ambiguous. With 4 bases removed from V and 0 bases from J, the gap between germline ends came to 3 bases. The germline V gene encodes CDR1 ENHRY and CDR2 SYGVKD. The CDR3 loop spans 13 amino acids. The CDR3 protein is CAISVTTNEKLFF. The DNA for the CDR3 is TGTGCCATCAGTGTCACAACTAATGAAAAACTGTTTTTT.

This clone appeared a single time. The chain recombines TRBV28 with TRBJ1-1; D remains ambiguous. V lost 6 bases to trimming and J lost 1 base, with 6 bases between them. The CDR3 totals 12 residues. Germline loops: CDR1 MDHEN, CDR2 SYDVKM. DNA for the CDR3: TGTGCCAGCAGACCAAAGAACACTGAAGCTTTCTTT. This translates into CASRPKNTEAFF.

V and J are TRBV5-1 and TRBJ2-7; the D call may be TRBD1 or TRBD2 (5 bases each). The CDR3 is 16 amino acids. Trimming shortened V by 2 bases and J by 0 bases, and 15 bases separated the two germline ends. Germline values: CDR1 SGHRS, CDR2 YFSETQ. The DNA of the CDR3 is TGCGCCAGCAGCTTCGACATTGGGGGACCCTCCTACGAGCAGTACTTC. Residues: CASSFDIGGPSYEQYF.

The V call is TRBV5-4, the J call TRBJ2-1; 8 bases match TRBD1. The trim removed 4 bases at V and 4 bases at J, leaving 7 bases unmatched. The CDR3 covers 15 residues. The germline CDR1 and CDR2 sequences are SGHNT and YYREEE (reference sequence). CDR3 nucleotide sequence: TGTGCCAGCAGCCCAGGGGGCAGATTTTACAATGAGCAGTTCTTC. Translation: CASSPGGRFYNEQFF. The full variable domain, with the rest looked up from reference TRBV5-4 and TRBJ2-1, is ETGVTQSPTHLIKTRGQQVTLRCSSQSGHNTVSWYQQALGQGPQFIFQYYREEENGRGNFPPRFSGLQFPNYSSELNVNALELDDSALYLCASSPGGRFYNEQFFGPGTRLTVL.

J is TRBJ2-1 and V is TRBV6-1, with 7 bases that match TRBD1. CDR1 is MNHNS, CDR2 SASEGT, per germline. The J segment lost 7 bases and the V segment lost 7 bases, leaving 7 bases of the junction unmatched. CDR3 length: 13 residues. The CDR3 protein is CASNRLTGNEQFF. CDR3 DNA sequence: TGTGCCAGCAACCGTTTGACAGGGAATGAGCAGTTCTTC.

The chain is built from TRBV5-1 and TRBJ2-3, with D perhaps being TRBD1 or TRBD2 (6 bases each). V lost 2 bases and J 3 bases, leaving 10 bases between the germline ends. From germline, CDR1 is SGHRS and CDR2 YFSETQ. This CDR3 region has 14 residues. The CDR3 region has the DNA TGCGCCAGCAGCTTAGGGGGGCTGACAGATACGCAGTATTTT. This translates into CASSLGGLTDTQYF.

The chain carries TRBV7-2 and TRBJ2-7, with D perhaps matching TRBD1 (5 bases). Trimming removed 5 bases from V and 3 bases from J, with 17 bases in between. This CDR3 is 15 amino acids long. Germline assignment: CDR1 SGHTA and CDR2 FQGNSA. CDR3 sequence: CASSQGEFGRYEQYF. The CDR3 DNA sequence: TGTGCCAGCAGCCAGGGTGAGTTCGGTCGCTACGAGCAGTACTTC.

The rearrangement uses TRBV7-2 and TRBJ2-5, with 14 nucleotides matching TRBD2. The CDR3 sequence is 17 residues long. The germline V gene encodes CDR1 SGHTA and CDR2 FQGNSA. The J segment lost 5 bases and the V segment lost 5 bases, leaving 10 bases of the junction unmatched. The CDR3 DNA is TGTGCCAGCAGCCTTACGGGACTAGCGGGAGCTGGGGAGACCCAGTACTTC. Protein: CASSLTGLAGAGETQYF.

J is TRBJ2-7 and V is TRBV5-1, with D possibly called TRBD1 or TRBD2 (5 bases each). V dropped 0 bases and J dropped 5 bases, with 9 bases sitting between them. CDR3 length: 13 amino acids. CDR1 and CDR2 (germline): SGHRS, YFSETQ. The CDR3 region is CASSLARDHEQYF. The CDR3 DNA reads TGCGCCAGCAGCTTGGCTAGGGACCACGAGCAGTACTTC.

J is TRBJ1-1 and V is TRBV5-1; D is perhaps TRBD1 (6 bases). V gave up 4 bases and J gave up 4 bases, with 11 bases separating them. The V gene's germline CDR1 is SGHRS and CDR2 YFSETQ. The CDR3 totals 13 residues. The CDR3 reads CASSQQGSTEAFF. The CDR3 nucleotides read TGCGCCAGCAGCCAACAGGGATCCACTGAAGCTTTCTTT. Filled out from reference TRBV5-1 and TRBJ1-1, the complete variable domain reads KAGVTQTPRYLIKTRGQQVTLSCSPISGHRSVSWYQQTPGQGLQFLFEYFSETQRNKGNFPGRFSGRQFSNSRSEMNVSTLELGDSALYLCASSQQGSTEAFFGQGTRLTVV.

Here the CDR3 DNA reads TGTGCCAGCAGCCCCCAGGGACAGGTGGGTTCCTACGAGCAGTACTTC. It encodes CASSPQGQVGSYEQYF. J is TRBJ2-7 and V is TRBV21-1; the D call in the table, TRBD1, was not verified against the DNA. TRBV21-1 constitutes a pseudogene. CDR3 length: 16 residues.

This rearrangement joins TRBV11-2 to TRBJ2-7; TRBD1 matches at 9 bases. V lost 5 bases, J lost 5 bases, and 7 bases stayed unmatched. The CDR3 sequence is 14 residues long. The germline CDR1 and CDR2 sequences are SGHAT and FQNNGV. The CDR3 bases are TGTGCCAGCAGCCAAAACAGGGGGCAACACGAGCAGTACTTC. This sequence encodes CASSQNRGQHEQYF.

The chain links TRBV6-4 to TRBJ1-1; D may be TRBD1 (6 bases). From germline, CDR1 is MRHNA and CDR2 SNTAGT. The CDR3 is made up of 13 amino acids. Trimming took 4 bases from V and 4 from J, leaving 10 bases between them. This CDR3 reads CASSAQGSTEAFF. The CDR3 nucleotides read TGTGCCAGCAGTGCGCAGGGGAGCACTGAAGCTTTCTTT.

This clone appeared once. The chain joins TRBV28 to TRBJ1-2; D possibly corresponds to TRBD1 (5 bases). V was pared by 4 bases and J by 5 bases, with 14 bases between. Germline CDR1 MDHEN, CDR2 SYDVKM. The CDR3 extends over 14 amino acids. The CDR3 DNA reads TGTGCCAGCAGTTCCTCCCGGGACGGGTATGGCTACACCTTC. Translation gives CASSSSRDGYGYTF.

The chain carries TRBV4-1 and TRBJ2-5, with 8 bases fitting TRBD1. The DNA end is a closer match to TRBJ2-7, so the J assignment may be wrong. In germline, CDR1 is MGHRA, CDR2 YSYEKL. CDR3 length: 15 amino acids. The CDR3 DNA sequence: TGCGCCAGCAGCCAAGCCGGGACAGGCCGCTACGAGCAGTACTTC. Protein sequence: CASSQAGTGRYEQYF.

CDR3 coding DNA: TGTGCCAGCAGCTTAGAGGGACACCCCTATGGCTACACCTTC. Its protein is CASSLEGHPYGYTF. The gene calls are TRBV7-8 and TRBJ1-2; possible D gene TRBD1, 6 bases. CDR3 length equals 14 residues. Trimming left V 1 base short and J 4 bases short, with 10 bases between. Germline V CDR1 and CDR2: SGHVS, FQNEAQ. Together with reference TRBV7-8 and TRBJ1-2, the CDR3 gives the full variable domain: GAGVSQSPRYKVAKRGQDVALRCDPISGHVSLFWYQQALGQGPEFLTYFQNEAQLDKSGLPSDRFFAERPEGSVSTLKIQRTQQEDSAVYLCASSLEGHPYGYTFGSGTRLTVV.

In this sample, this clone turned up once. The gene calls are TRBV6-1 and TRBJ2-3; D ambiguous. The CDR3 is made up of 14 amino acids. Trimming took off 8 bases at V and 3 bases at J, with 15 bases between the two ends. CDR1 is MNHNS, CDR2 SASEGT, per germline. The CDR3 protein is CASGPSVVTDTQYF. CDR3 DNA sequence: TGTGCCAGCGGCCCTTCGGTTGTGACAGATACGCAGTATTTT.

This clone was observed a few times. The rearrangement uses TRBV30 and TRBJ1-5; TRBD1 agrees at 9 bases. With V trimmed by 0 bases and J by 6 bases, 3 bases remained unmatched. The CDR3 totals 14 residues. Germline CDR1 GTSNPN, CDR2 SVGIG (reference sequence). The CDR3 DNA sequence: TGTGCCTGGAGTGTAAGGACAGGGGCTCAGCCCCAGCATTTT. Translation gives CAWSVRTGAQPQHF.

The chain is built from TRBV2 and TRBJ2-7; D uncertain. V dropped 6 bases and J dropped 4 bases, with 13 bases sitting between them. The CDR3 contains 13 residues. Germline V gives CDR1 SNHLY, CDR2 FYNNEI. The CDR3 region is CASRIGPSYEQYF. CDR3 in DNA: TGTGCCAGCAGGATAGGACCGTCGTACGAGCAGTACTTC.

Note on this clone: The sample carries other DNA sequences with the same CDR3. V gene TRBV5-1 combines with J gene TRBJ2-3; TRBD2 matches 8 bases. The CDR3 extends over 15 amino acids. Unmatched junction bases numbered 3, after V lost 2 bases and J lost 1 base. Germline CDR1 SGHRS, CDR2 YFSETQ. DNA of the CDR3: TGCGCCAGCAGCTTCAGCGGGAGCGGCACAGATACGCAGTATTTT. It encodes CASSFSGSGTDTQYF.

This clone has just a few counts. The chain joins TRBV7-9 to TRBJ2-1; D possibly corresponds to TRBD1 (5 bases). The CDR3 totals 12 residues. Trimming took off 1 base at V and 12 bases at J, with 10 bases between the two ends. Germline V lookup: CDR1 SEHNR, CDR2 FQNEAQ (reference sequence). The chain's CDR3 is CASSLGQGLQFF. In nucleotides, the CDR3 is TGTGCCAGCAGCTTAGGGCAGGGCCTGCAGTTCTTC.

The chain has TRBV5-1 and TRBJ2-5, with D maybe TRBD1 (5 bases). The CDR3 sequence is 15 residues long. Germline CDR1 is SGHRS and CDR2 is YFSETQ. V dropped 1 base and J dropped 4 bases, with 14 bases sitting between them. The CDR3 loop is CASSLKRGTGETQYF. The CDR3 nucleotides are TGCGCCAGCAGCTTGAAAAGGGGAACAGGAGAGACCCAGTACTTC.

This rearrangement joins TRBV6-1 to TRBJ2-4, with a tentative D call TRBD1 (6 bases). Germline-derived CDR1 and CDR2 are MNHNS and SASEGT. V was clipped by 6 bases and J by 3 bases, with 12 bases between them. The CDR3 totals 14 residues. CDR3 in DNA: TGTGCCAGCAGGGCTGGACAGAGCAAAAACATTCAGTACTTC. Translation: CASRAGQSKNIQYF.

The CDR3 sequence is CASSLVGLKTDTQYF. As DNA, the CDR3 is TGCGCCAGCAGCTTGGTAGGGTTAAAGACAGATACGCAGTATTTT. This rearrangement joins TRBV5-1 to TRBJ2-3; D gene unclear. Germline assignment: CDR1 SGHRS and CDR2 YFSETQ. V was clipped by 0 bases and J by 3 bases, with 11 bases between them. The CDR3 is 15 amino acids. Together with reference TRBV5-1 and TRBJ2-3, the CDR3 gives the full variable domain: KAGVTQTPRYLIKTRGQQVTLSCSPISGHRSVSWYQQTPGQGLQFLFEYFSETQRNKGNFPGRFSGRQFSNSRSEMNVSTLELGDSALYLCASSLVGLKTDTQYFGPGTRLTVL.